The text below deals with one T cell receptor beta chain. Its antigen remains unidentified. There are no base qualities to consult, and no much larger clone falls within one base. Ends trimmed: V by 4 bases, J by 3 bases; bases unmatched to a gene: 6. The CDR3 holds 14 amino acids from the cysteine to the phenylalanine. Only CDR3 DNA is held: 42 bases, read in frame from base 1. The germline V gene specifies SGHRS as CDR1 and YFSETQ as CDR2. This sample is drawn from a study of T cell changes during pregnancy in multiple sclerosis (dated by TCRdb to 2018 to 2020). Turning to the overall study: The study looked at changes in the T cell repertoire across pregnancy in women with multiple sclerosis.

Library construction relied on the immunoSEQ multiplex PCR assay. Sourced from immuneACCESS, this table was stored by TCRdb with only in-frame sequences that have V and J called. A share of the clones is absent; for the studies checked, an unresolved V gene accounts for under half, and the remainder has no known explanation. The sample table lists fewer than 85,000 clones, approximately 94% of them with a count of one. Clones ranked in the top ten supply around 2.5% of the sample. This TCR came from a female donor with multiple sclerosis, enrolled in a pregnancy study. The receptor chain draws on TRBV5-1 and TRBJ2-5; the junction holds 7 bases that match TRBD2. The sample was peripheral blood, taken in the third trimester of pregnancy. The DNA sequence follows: TGCGCCAGCAGCACGGGGGGTTCGGAAGAGACCCAGTACTTC. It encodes CASSTGGSEETQYF.